This T cell receptor beta chain was recovered during a study of identical twins. Study findings and constraints: Insertions were fewer in abundant cord blood beta clonotypes, whereas memory repertoires showed none of this pattern. Modelling approaches yielded underestimates of out-of-frame TCR alpha sharing between monozygotic twins. Conclusions rested on cross-sectional statistics rather than following the same donors.

This clonotype was observed a handful of times. Its antigen is not known. A universal primer site came from template switching; cDNA carried unique molecular identifiers. A single record per CDR3 protein comes from TCRdb applying MiXCR to the 5' RACE reads. The table records 650,000 to 750,000 distinct CDR3 sequences, over 20% of them present only once. With V trimmed by 7 bases and J by 5 bases, 14 bases remained unmatched. The CDR3 has 16 residues. This sample also appeared in a second study, on T cells expressing NK-cell markers.

This receptor was obtained from a woman aged 18-29 years in good health. The source material was PBMCs. The V and J genes are TRBV12-3 or TRBV12-4 and TRBJ2-7; 10 nucleotides agree with TRBD1. CDR3 DNA sequence: TGTGCCAGCACCCCGGGGGTTGGGACAGGGGTCCACGAGCAGTACTTC. Translating it yields CASTPGVGTGVHEQYF.